This record looks at one T cell receptor beta chain sequence and its context. Its antigen is still unknown. The data were obtained in a study of siplizumab effects on memory and regulatory T cells. Study conclusions and caveats: Memory cells seemed less diverse than naive T cells, which seemed major alloresponse contributors. Only a minor fraction of alloreactive clones mapped to unstimulated subsets. Neither a naive nor a memory phenotype was assignable to roughly 75-96% of proliferating CD4+ or CD8+ clones.

The CDR3 consists of 18 residues. CDR1 and CDR2 (germline): MNHNS, SASEGT. V gave up 4 bases and J gave up 7 bases; unmatched junction bases: 14. Around 9.6 x 10^4 TCR templates per sample were sequenced. Repertoires were generated with immunoSEQ multiplex PCR, while TCRdb's copy carries only in-frame clones and drops some. The sample has about 100,000 clones, 85% to 95% seen once. The sequence came from a human donor in good health. Sequenced: Tregs sorted from blood. The chain couples TRBV6-1 to TRBJ2-4; 12 bases align to TRBD1. The CDR3 sequence: CASSGRMWGQGAKNIQYF. CDR3 in DNA: TGTGCCAGCAGTGGAAGGATGTGGGGACAGGGGGCAAAGAACATTCAGTACTTC.